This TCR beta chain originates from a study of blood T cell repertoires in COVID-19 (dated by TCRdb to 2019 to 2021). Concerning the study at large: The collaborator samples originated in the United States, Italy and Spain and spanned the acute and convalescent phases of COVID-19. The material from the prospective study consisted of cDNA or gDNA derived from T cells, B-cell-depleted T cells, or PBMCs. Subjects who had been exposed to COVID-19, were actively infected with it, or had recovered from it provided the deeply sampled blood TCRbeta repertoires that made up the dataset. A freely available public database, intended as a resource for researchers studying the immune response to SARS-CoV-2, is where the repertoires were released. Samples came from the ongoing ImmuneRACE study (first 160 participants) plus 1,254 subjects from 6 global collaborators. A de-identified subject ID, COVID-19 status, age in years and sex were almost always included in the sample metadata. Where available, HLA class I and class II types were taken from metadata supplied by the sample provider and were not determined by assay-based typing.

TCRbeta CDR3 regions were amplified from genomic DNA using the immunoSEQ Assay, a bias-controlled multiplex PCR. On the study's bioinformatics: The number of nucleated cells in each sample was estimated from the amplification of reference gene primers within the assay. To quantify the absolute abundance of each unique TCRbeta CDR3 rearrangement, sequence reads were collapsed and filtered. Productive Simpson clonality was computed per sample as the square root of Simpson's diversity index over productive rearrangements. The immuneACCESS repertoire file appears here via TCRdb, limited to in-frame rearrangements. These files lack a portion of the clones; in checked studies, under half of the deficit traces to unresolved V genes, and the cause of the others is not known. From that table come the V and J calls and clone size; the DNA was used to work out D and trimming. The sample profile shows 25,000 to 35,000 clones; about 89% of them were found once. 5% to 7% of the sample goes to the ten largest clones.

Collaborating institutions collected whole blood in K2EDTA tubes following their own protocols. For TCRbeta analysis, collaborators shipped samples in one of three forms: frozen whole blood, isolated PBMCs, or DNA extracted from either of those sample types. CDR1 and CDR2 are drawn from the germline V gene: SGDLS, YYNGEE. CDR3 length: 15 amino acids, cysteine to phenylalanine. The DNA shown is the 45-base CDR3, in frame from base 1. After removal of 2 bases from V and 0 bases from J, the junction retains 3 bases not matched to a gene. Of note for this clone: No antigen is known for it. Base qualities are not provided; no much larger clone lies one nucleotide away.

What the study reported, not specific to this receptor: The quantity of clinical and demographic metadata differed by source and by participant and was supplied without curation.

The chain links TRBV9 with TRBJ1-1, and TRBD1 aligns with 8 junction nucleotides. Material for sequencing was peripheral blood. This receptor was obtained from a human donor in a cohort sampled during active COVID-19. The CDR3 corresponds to CASSVDRGVNTEAFF. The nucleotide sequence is TGTGCCAGCAGCGTCGACAGGGGAGTGAACACTGAAGCTTTCTTT. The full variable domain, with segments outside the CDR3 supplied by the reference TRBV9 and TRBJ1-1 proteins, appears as DSGVTQTPKHLITATGQRVTLRCSPRSGDLSVYWYQQSLDQGLQFLIQYYNGEERAKGNILERFSAQQFPDLHSELNLSSLELGDSALYFCASSVDRGVNTEAFFGQGTRLTVV.